The clone carrying this T cell receptor beta chain was seen more than once but under ten times. The CDR3 loop spans 17 amino acids. J gave up 5 bases and V 5 bases, and 16 bases lay outside the gene matches. The V gene's germline CDR1 is SQVTM and CDR2 ANQGSEA. The data originate from a study of T cells of healthy individuals. TCRdb fed the 5' RACE reads into MiXCR, producing one record per CDR3 protein. The sample carries about 96,000 distinct CDR3 sequences, 17% recorded once. This receptor was taken from a human donor in good health. V is TRBV29-1 and J is TRBJ2-2; 8 bases map to TRBD2. DNA of the CDR3: TGCAGCGTTTCCACCGGGGGGGCTGGAGGGTTGACCGGGGAGCTGTTTTTT. Its translation is CSVSTGGAGGLTGELFF.